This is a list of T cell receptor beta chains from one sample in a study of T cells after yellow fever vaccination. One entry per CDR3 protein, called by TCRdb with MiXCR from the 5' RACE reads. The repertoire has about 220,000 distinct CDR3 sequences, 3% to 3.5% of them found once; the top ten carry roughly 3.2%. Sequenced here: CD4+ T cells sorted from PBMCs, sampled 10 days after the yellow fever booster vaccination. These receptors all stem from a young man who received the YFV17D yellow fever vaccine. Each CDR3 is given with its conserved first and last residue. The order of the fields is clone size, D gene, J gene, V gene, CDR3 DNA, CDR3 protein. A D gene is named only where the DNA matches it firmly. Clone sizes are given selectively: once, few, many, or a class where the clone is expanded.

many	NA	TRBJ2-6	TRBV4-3	TGCGCCAGCAGCCAAGATCGTGCATTCGGCTCTGGGGCCAACGTCCTGACTTTC	CASSQDRAFGSGANVLTF
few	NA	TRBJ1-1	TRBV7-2	TGTGCCAGCAGCTTAAGGTTAAGCGACAATGAAGCTTTCTTT	CASSLRLSDNEAFF
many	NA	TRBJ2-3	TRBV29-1	TGCAGCGTTCTTCCACATCCGTCGGATACGCAGTATTTT	CSVLPHPSDTQYF
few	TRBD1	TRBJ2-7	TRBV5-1	TGCGCCAGCAGCCCCCGGGACAGGGGTCCCTACGAGCAGTACTTC	CASSPRDRGPYEQYF
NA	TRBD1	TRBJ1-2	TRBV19	TGTGCCAGTGGGGGACAGGGCCACCTCGGGAGGGGCTACACCTTC	CASGGQGHLGRGYTF
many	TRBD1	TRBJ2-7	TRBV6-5	TGTGCCAGCAGTTACTCGCTGGACAGGGGCTACGAGCAGTACTTC	CASSYSLDRGYEQYF
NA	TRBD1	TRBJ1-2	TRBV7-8	TGTGCCAGCAGCCAGGGGACAGCTAATGGCTACACCTTC	CASSQGTANGYTF
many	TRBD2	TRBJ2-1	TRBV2	TGTGCCAGCAGTGGGGGGGGGAGCTCCTACAATGAGCAGTTCTTC	CASSGGGSSYNEQFF
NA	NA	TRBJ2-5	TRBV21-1	TGTGCCAGCAGCAAGTCGGGTAGCGGAAAAGAGACCCAGTACTTC	CASSKSGSGKETQYF
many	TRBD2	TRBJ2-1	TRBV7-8	TGTGCCAGCAGCAGTAGCGGGGGCTCCTACAATGAGCAGTTCTTC	CASSSSGGSYNEQFF
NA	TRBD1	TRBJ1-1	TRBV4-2	TGTGCCAGCAGCCAAGCTGGACAGGACTCTGTAGCTTTCTTT	CASSQAGQDSVAFF
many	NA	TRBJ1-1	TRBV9	TGTGCCAGCAGCCCCCGGGCGAACACTGAAGCTTTCTTT	CASSPRANTEAFF
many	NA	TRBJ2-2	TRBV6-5	TGTGCCAGCAGTGTAGCGGAAGCGAACACCGGGGAGCTGTTTTTT	CASSVAEANTGELFF
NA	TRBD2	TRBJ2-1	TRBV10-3	TGTGCCATCAGTGAGACGCTAGCGGGGGTTTACAATGAGCAGTTCTTC	CAISETLAGVYNEQFF
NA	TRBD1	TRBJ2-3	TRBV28	TGTGCCAGCAGGGCCGAGAGACAGGGTGATACGCAGTATTTT	CASRAERQGDTQYF
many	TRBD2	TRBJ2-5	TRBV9	TGTGCCAGCAGCGTAGGGGGTAGCGGGGGCTCCCAAGAGACCCAGTACTTC	CASSVGGSGGSQETQYF
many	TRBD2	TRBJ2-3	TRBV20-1	TGCAGTGCTTCCGTAGCGGGGACATCCACAGATACGCAGTATTTT	CSASVAGTSTDTQYF
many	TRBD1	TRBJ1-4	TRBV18	TGTGCCAGCTCACCAGGGACAGGAAGTGAAAAACTGTTTTTT	CASSPGTGSEKLFF
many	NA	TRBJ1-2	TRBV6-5	TGTGCCAGCAGTGACTCCACCCGTAAACAGGGCTACACCTTC	CASSDSTRKQGYTF
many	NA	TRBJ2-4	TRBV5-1	TGCGCCAGCAGCTTGGTAGGGGCTAATCCCATTCAGTACTTC	CASSLVGANPIQYF
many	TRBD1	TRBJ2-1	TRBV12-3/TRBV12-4	TGTGCCAGCAGGAACAGGGGTTCCTACAATGAGCAGTTCTTC	CASRNRGSYNEQFF
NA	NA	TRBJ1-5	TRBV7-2	TGTGCCAGCAGCTTCACCGGGCTCATAAGCGGCAATCAGCCCCAGCATTTT	CASSFTGLISGNQPQHF
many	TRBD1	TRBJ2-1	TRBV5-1	TGCGCCAGCAGCCCGACGGGACAGATAGATAATGAGCAGTTCTTC	CASSPTGQIDNEQFF
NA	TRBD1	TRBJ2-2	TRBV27	TGTGCCAGCAGACGACAGGGTACTGACACCGGGGAGCTGTTTTTT	CASRRQGTDTGELFF
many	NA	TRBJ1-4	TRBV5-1	TGCGCCAGCAGCCCGACAGCAACTAATGAAAAACTGTTTTTT	CASSPTATNEKLFF
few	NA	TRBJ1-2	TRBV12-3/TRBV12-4	TGTGCCAGCACCCTCCATGGGGGACGCTACACCTTC	CASTLHGGRYTF
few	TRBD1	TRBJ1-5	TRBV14	TGTGCCAGTAACAGCGCAGACAGGGTCGCGCAGCCCCAGCATTTT	CASNSADRVAQPQHF
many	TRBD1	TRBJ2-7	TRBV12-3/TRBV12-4	TGTGCCAGCAGAATGACAGGGAGCTACGAGCAGTACTTC	CASRMTGSYEQYF
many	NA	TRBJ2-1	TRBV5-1	TGCGCCAGCAGCTTTCAGACCTACAATGAGCAGTTCTTC	CASSFQTYNEQFF
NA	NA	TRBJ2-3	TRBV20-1	TGCAGTGCTAAGTCCGGCCCGGCGGCAGATACGCAGTATTTT	CSAKSGPAADTQYF
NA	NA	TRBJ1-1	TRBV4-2	TGTGCCAGCAGCCAGGGTCCCGGTTCCGACACTGAAGCTTTCTTT	CASSQGPGSDTEAFF
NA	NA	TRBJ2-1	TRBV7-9	TGTGCCAGCAGCTTAGGTCCACGGGATGGACGGTACAATGAGCAGTTCTTC	CASSLGPRDGRYNEQFF
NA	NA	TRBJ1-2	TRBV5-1	TGCGCCAGCAGTTCCTGGATCGGCCAGGATCTATATGGCTACACCTTC	CASSSWIGQDLYGYTF
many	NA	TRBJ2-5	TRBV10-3	TGTGCCATCAATCGACTAGTTGGAGAGACCCAGTACTTC	CAINRLVGETQYF
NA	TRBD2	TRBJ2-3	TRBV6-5	TGTGCCAGCAGACCAAACCCCTCCCTTAGCGGGGGCACAGATACGCAGTATTTT	CASRPNPSLSGGTDTQYF
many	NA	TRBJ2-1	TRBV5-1	TGCGCCAGCAACGAACCAGACAATGAGCAGTTCTTC	CASNEPDNEQFF
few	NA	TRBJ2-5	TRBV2	TGTGCCAGCAGTGATTTGGGGGCGCGGGAGACCCAGTACTTC	CASSDLGARETQYF
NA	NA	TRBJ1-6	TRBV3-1	TGTGCCAGCAGCCAAGCAGGATCACCCCTCCACTTT	CASSQAGSPLHF
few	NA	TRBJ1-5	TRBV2	TGTGCCAGCAGTGAAGACGGGAATCAGCCCCAGCATTTT	CASSEDGNQPQHF
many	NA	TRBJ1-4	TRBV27	TGTGCCAGCAGCTCCCCCCTAGTTAATGAAAAACTGTTTTTT	CASSSPLVNEKLFF
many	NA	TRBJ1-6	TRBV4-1	TGCGCCAGCAGCCAAGATCGGGGGGCTCATAATTCACCCCTCCACTTT	CASSQDRGAHNSPLHF
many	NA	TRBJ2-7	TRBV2	TGTGCCAGCAGTGAACAGGGGATGTCCTACGAGCAGTACTTC	CASSEQGMSYEQYF
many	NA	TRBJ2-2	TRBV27	TGTGCCAGCAGTCCCTTGGGCTTGAACACCGGGGAGCTGTTTTTT	CASSPLGLNTGELFF